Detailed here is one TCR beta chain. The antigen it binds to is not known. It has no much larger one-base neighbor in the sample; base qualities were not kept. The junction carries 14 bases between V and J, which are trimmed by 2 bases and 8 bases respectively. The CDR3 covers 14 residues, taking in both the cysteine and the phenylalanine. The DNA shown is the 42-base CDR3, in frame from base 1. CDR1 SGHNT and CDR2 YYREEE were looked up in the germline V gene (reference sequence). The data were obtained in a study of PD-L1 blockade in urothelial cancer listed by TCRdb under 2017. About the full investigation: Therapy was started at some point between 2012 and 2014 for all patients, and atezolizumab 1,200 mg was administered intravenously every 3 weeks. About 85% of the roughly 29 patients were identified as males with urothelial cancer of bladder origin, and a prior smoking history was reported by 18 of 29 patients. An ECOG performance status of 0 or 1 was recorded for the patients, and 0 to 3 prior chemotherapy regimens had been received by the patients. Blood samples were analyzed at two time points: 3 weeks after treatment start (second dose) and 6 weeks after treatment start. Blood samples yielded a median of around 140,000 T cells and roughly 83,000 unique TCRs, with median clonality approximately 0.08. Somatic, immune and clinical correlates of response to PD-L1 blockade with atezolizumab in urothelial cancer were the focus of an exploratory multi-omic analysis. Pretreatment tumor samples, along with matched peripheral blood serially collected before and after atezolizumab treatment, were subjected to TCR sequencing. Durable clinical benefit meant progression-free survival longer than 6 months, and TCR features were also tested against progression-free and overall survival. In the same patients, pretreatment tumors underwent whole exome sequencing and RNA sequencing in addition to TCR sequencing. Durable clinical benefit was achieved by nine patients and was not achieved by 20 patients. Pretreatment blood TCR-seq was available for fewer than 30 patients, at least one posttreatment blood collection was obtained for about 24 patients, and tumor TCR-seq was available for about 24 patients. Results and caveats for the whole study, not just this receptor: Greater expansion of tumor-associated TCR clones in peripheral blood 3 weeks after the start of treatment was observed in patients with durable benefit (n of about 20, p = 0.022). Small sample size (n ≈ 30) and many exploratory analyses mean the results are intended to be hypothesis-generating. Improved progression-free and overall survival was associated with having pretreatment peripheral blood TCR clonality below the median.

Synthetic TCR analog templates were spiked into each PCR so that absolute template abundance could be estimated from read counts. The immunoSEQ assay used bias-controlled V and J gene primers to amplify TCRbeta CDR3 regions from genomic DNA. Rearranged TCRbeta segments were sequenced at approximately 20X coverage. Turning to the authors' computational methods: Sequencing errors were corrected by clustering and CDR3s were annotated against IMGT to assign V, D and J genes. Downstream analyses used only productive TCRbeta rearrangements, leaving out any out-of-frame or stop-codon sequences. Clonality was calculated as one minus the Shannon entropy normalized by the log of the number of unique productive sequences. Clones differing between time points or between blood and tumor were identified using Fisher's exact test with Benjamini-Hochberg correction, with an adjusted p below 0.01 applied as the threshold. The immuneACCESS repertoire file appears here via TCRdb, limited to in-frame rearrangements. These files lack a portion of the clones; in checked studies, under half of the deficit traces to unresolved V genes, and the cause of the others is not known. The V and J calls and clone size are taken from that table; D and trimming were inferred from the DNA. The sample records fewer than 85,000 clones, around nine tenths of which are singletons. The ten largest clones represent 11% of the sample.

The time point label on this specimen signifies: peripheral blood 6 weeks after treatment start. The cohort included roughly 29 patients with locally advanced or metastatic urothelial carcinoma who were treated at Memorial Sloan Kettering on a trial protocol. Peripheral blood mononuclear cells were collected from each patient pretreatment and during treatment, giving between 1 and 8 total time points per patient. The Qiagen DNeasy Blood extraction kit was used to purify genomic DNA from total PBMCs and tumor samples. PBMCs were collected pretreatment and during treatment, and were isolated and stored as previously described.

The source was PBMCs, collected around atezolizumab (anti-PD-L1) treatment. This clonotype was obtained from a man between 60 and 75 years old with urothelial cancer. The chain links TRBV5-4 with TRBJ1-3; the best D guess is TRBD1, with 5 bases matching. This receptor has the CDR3 CASSLPRESDTIYF. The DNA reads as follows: TGTGCCAGCAGCTTACCCAGGGAATCGGACACCATATATTTT.